This TCR beta chain was profiled in a study of cytomegalovirus exposure and HLA in healthy donors. The study, taken as a whole, reports: Later analysis showed TCR association rates varying by HLA locus, highest for DRB1 and lowest for HLA-C.

Trimming cost V 0 bases and J 4 bases; bases outside gene matches: 2. The V gene's germline CDR1 is GTSNPN and CDR2 SVGIG (reference sequence). The CDR3 is 13 amino acids. Of note for this clone: Its specificity is not known.

The donors (healthy individuals) were bone marrow donors. PCR involved 60 Vbeta and 13 Jbeta primers. Clones were sequenced by immunoSEQ multiplex PCR, and TCRdb holds only the in-frame ones, with some missing. The sample consists of about 130,000 clones, around 80% of them appearing once. This clonotype was sampled from a man aged 50 to 60 in good health and CMV-seronegative. The chain recombines TRBV30 with TRBJ1-2; 7 nucleotides line up with TRBD1. The source material was PBMCs. The CDR3 coding sequence is TGTGCCTGGAGTGTGGGGGACAGCTATGGCTACACCTTC. Amino acids: CAWSVGDSYGYTF. The full variable domain, with the rest looked up from reference TRBV30 and TRBJ1-2, is SQTIHQWPATLVQPVGSPLSLECTVEGTSNPNLYWYRQAAGRGLQLLFYSVGIGQISSEVPQNLSASRPQDRQFILSSKKLLLSDSGFYLCAWSVGDSYGYTFGSGTRLTVV.